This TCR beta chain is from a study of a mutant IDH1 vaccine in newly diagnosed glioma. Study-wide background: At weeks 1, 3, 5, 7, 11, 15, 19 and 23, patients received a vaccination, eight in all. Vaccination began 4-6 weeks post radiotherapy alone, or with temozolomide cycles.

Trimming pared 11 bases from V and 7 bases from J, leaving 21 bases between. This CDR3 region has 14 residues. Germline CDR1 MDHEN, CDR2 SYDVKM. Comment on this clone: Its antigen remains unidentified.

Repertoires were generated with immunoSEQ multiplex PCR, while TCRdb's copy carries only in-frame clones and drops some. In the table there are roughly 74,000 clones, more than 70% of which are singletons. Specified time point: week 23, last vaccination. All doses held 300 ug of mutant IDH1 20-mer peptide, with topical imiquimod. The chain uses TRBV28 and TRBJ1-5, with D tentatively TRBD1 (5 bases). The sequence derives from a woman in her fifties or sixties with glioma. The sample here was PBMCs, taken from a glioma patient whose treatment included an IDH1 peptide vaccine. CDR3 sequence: CAAGEGGLSQPQHF. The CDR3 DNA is TGTGCCGCGGGGGAAGGAGGGCTATCCCAGCCCCAGCATTTT.